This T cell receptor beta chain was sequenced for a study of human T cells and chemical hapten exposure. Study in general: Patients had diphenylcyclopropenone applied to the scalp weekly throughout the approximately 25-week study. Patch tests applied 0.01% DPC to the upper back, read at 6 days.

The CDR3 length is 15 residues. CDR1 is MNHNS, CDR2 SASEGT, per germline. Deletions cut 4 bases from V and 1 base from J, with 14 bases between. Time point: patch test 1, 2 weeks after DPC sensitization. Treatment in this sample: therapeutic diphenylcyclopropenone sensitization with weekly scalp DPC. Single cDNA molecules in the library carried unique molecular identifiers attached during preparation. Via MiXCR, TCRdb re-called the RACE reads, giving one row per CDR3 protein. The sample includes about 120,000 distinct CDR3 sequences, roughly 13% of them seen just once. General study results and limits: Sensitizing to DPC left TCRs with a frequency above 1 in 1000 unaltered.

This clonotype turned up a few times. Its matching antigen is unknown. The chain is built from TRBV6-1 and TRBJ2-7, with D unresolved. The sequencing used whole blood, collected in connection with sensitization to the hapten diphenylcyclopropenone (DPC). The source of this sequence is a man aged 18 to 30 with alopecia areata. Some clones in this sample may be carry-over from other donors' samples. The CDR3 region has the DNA TGTGCCAGCAGTGCCCCTAGAATATTGTCCTACGAGCAGTACTTC. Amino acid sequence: CASSAPRILSYEQYF.